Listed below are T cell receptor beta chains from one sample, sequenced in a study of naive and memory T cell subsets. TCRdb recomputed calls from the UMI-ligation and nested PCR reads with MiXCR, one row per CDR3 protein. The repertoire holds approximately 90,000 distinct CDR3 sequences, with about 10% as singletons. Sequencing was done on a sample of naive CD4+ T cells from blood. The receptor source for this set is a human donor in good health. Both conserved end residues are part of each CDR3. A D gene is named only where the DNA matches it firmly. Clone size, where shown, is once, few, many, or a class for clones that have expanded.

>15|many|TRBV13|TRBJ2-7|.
CASSPSLGTGGEQYF
TGTGCCAGCAGCCCCTCCTTAGGGACCGGCGGGGAGCAGTACTTC
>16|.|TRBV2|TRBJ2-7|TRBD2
CASSEGLAGARYGQYF
TGTGCCAGCAGTGAGGGACTAGCGGGAGCGAGGTACGGGCAGTACTTC
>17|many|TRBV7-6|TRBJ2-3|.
CALEGTLTSLTTDTQYF
TGTGCCCTCGAGGGAACCCTTACCTCGCTAACCACAGATACGCAGTATTTT
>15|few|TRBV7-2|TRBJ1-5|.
CASSLDLRVNQPQHF
TGTGCCAGCAGCTTAGATCTCCGGGTCAATCAGCCCCAGCATTTT
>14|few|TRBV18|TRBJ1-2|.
CASSPPTPTGGYTF
TGTGCCAGCTCACCCCCGACCCCCACGGGGGGCTACACCTTC
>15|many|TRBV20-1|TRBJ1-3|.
CSARDARGSGNTIYF
TGCAGTGCTAGAGATGCCCGAGGTTCTGGAAACACCATATATTTT
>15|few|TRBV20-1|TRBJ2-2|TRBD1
CSARGGTGNTGELFF
TGCAGTGCTAGAGGAGGGACAGGGAACACCGGGGAGCTGTTTTTT
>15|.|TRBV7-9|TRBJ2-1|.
CASSPRGPQDNEQFF
TGTGCCAGCAGCCCGAGGGGACCACAGGACAATGAGCAGTTCTTC
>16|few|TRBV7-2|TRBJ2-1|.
CASSLKWLLVDNEQFF
TGTGCCAGCAGCTTAAAATGGTTACTGGTGGACAATGAGCAGTTCTTC
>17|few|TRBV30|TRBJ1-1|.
CAWSVLRTSSGWTEAFF
TGTGCCTGGAGTGTACTCAGGACAAGCTCGGGATGGACTGAAGCTTTCTTT
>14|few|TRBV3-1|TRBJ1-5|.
CASSRTGLGQPQHF
TGTGCCAGCAGCCGCACAGGGTTAGGACAGCCCCAGCATTTT
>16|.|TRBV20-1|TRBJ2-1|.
CSAGVSPVSSYNEQFF
TGCAGTGCTGGAGTCTCTCCGGTAAGCTCCTACAATGAGCAGTTCTTC